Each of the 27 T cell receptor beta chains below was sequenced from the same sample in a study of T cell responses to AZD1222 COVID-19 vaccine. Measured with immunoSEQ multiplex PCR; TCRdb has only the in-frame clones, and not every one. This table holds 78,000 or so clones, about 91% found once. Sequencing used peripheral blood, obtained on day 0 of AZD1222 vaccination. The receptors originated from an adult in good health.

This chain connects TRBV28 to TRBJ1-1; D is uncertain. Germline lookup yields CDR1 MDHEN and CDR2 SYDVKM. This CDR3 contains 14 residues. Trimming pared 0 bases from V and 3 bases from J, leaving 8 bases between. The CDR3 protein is CASSLWGGYTEAFF. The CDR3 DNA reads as TGTGCCAGCAGTTTATGGGGTGGGTACACTGAAGCTTTCTTT. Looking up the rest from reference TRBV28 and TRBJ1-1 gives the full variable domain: DVKVTQSSRYLVKRTGEKVFLECVQDMDHENMFWYRQDPGLGLRLIYFSYDVKMKEKGDIPEGYSVSREKKERFSLILESASTNQTSMYLCASSLWGGYTEAFFGQGTRLTVV.

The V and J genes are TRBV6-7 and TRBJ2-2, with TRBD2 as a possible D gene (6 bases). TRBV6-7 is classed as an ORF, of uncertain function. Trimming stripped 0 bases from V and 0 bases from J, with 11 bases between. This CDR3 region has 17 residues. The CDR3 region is CASSYSLLASNTGELFF. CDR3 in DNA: TGTGCCAGCAGTTACTCTCTCCTAGCGTCGAACACCGGGGAGCTGTTTTTT.

CDR3 bases: TGTGCCAGCAGTTACACTAGCGGGGGGGCGGATACGCAGTATTTT. Its translation is CASSYTSGGADTQYF. V gene TRBV6-6 combines with J gene TRBJ2-3, with 13 bases lining up with TRBD2. Trimming took 2 bases from V and 6 from J; bases not matched to a gene: 2. Germline-derived CDR1 and CDR2 are MNHNY and SVGAGI (reference sequence). CDR3 size: 15 residues.

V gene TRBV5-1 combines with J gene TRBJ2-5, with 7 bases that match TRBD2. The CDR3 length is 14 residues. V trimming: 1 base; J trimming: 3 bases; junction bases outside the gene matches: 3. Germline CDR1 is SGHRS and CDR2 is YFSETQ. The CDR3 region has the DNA TGCGCCAGCAGCTTGATGGCGGGGGAAGAGACCCAGTACTTC. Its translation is CASSLMAGEETQYF.

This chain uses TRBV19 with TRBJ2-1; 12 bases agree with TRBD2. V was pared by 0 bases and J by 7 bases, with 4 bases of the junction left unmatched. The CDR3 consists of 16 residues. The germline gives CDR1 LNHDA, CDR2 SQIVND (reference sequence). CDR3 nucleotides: TGTGCCAGTAGTATAGATTTAACTAGCGGGAGGAATGAGCAGTTCTTC. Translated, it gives CASSIDLTSGRNEQFF.

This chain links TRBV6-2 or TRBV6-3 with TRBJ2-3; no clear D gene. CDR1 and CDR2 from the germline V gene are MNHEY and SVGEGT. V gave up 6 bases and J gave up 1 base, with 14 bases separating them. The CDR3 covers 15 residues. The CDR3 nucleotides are TGTGCCAGCAGCCCCGGGCTGTGGGGCACAGATACGCAGTATTTT. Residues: CASSPGLWGTDTQYF.

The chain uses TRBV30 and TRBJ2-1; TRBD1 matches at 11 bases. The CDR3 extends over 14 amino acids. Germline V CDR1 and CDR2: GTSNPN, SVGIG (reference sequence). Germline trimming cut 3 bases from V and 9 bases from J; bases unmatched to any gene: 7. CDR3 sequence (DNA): TGTGCCTGGAGGGGACAGGGGGGCCGAGGTGAGCAGTTCTTC. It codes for CAWRGQGGRGEQFF.

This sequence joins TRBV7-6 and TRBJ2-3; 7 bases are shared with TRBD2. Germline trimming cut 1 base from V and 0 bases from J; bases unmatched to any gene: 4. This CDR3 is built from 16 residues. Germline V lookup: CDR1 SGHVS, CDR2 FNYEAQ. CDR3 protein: CASSLGAGSSTDTQYF. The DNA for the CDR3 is TGTGCCAGCAGCTTAGGAGCGGGGTCTAGCACAGATACGCAGTATTTT.

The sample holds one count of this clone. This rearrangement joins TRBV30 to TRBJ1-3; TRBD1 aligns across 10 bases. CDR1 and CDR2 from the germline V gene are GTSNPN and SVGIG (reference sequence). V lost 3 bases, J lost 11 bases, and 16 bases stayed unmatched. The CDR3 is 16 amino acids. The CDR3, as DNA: TGTGCCTGGAGGAGGGGGACAGGGGCCGCGACGGGGGCCATATATTTT. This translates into CAWRRGTGAATGAIYF. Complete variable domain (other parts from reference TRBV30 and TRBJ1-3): SQTIHQWPATLVQPVGSPLSLECTVEGTSNPNLYWYRQAAGRGLQLLFYSVGIGQISSEVPQNLSASRPQDRQFILSSKKLLLSDSGFYLCAWRRGTGAATGAIYFGEGSWLTVV.

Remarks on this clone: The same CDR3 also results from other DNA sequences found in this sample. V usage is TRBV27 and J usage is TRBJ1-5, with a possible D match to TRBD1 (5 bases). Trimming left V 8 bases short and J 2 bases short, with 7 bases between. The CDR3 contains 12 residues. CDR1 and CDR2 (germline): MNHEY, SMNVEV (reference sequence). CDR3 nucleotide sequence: TGTGCCAGCCGAGGGGGCAATCAGCCCCAGCATTTT. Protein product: CASRGGNQPQHF.

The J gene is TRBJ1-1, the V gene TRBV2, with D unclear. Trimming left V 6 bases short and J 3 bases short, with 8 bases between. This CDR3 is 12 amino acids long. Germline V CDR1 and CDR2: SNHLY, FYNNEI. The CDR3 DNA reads TGTGCCAGCAGGGCTGGGGACACTGAAGCTTTCTTT. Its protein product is CASRAGDTEAFF. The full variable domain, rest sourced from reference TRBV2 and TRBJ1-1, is EPEVTQTPSHQVTQMGQEVILRCVPISNHLYFYWYRQILGQKVEFLVSFYNNEISEKSEIFDDQFSVERPDGSNFTLKIRSTKLEDSAMYFCASRAGDTEAFFGQGTRLTVV.

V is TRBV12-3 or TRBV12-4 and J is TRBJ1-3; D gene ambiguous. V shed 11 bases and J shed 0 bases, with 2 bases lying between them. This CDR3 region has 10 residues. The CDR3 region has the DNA TGTGCCTCCTCTGGAAACACCATATATTTT. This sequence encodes CASSGNTIYF.

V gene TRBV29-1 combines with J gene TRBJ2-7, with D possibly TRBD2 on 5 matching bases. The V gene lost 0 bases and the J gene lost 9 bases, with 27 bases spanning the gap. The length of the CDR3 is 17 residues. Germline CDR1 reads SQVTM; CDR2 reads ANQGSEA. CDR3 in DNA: TGCAGCGTTGAAGAGATTAGCGCGCGGATGCCTTTACGAGTGCAGTACTTC. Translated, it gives CSVEEISARMPLRVQYF.

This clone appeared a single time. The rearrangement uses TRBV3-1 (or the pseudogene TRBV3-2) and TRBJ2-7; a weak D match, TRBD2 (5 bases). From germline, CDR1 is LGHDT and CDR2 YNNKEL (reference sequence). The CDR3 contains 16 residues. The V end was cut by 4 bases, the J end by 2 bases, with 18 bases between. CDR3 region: CASSRRDGGIAYEQYF. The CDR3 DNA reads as TGTGCCAGCAGCCGCCGAGACGGAGGAATCGCCTACGAGCAGTACTTC.

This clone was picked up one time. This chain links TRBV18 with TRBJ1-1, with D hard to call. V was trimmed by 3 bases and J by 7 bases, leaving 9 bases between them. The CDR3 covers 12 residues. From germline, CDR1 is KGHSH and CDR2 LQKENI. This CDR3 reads CASSPIIGEAFF. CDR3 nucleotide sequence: TGTGCCAGCTCACCTATTATCGGTGAAGCTTTCTTT. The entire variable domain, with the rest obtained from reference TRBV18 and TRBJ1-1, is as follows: NAGVMQNPRHLVRRRGQEARLRCSPMKGHSHVYWYRQLPEEGLKFMVYLQKENIIDESGMPKERFSAEFPKEGPSILRIQQVVRGDSAAYFCASSPIIGEAFFGQGTRLTVV.

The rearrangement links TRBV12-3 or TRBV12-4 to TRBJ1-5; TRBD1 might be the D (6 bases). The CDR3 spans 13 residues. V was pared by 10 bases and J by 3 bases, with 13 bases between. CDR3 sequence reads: CATGRGYNQPQHF. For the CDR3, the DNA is TGTGCCACAGGTAGGGGGTACAATCAGCCCCAGCATTTT.

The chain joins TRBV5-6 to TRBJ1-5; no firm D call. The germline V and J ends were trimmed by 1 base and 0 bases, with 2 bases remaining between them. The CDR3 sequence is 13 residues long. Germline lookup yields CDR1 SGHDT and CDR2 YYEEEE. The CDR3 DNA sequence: TGTGCCAGCAGCTTGTATAGCAATCAGCCCCAGCATTTT. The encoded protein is CASSLYSNQPQHF.

This CDR3 is CASSPRSASTDTQYF. CDR3 coding DNA: TGTGCCAGCAGCCCTAGGAGTGCTAGCACAGATACGCAGTATTTT. The chain is built from TRBV9 and TRBJ2-3; D is undetermined. This CDR3 spans 15 amino acids. Trimming left V 4 bases short and J 0 bases short, with 12 bases between. Germline values: CDR1 SGDLS, CDR2 YYNGEE.

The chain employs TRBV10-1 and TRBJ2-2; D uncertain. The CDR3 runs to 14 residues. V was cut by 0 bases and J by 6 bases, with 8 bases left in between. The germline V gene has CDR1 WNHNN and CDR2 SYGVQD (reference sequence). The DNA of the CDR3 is TGCGCCAGCAGTGAGTCCGCGAGGTCCGGGGAGCTGTTTTTT. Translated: CASSESARSGELFF.

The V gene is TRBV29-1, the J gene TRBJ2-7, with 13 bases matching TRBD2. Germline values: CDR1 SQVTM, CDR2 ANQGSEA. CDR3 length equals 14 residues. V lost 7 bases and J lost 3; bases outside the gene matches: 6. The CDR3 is CSAWTSGSSYEQYF. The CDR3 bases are TGCAGCGCCTGGACTAGCGGGAGTAGCTACGAGCAGTACTTC.

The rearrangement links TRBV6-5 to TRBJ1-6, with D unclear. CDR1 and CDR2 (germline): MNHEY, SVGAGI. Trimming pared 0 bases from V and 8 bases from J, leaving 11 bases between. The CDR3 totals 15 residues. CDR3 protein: CASSYSRILHSPLHF. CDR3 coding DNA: TGTGCCAGCAGTTACTCAAGGATTCTGCATTCACCCCTCCACTTT.

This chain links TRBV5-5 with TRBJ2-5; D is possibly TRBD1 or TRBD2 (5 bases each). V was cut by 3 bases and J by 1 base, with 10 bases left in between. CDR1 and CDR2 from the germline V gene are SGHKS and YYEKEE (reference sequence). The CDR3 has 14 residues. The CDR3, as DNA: TGTGCCAGCAGCTCAGGGAGTACCCAAGAGACCCAGTACTTC. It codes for CASSSGSTQETQYF. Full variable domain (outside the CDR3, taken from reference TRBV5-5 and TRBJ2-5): DAGVTQSPTHLIKTRGQQVTLRCSPISGHKSVSWYQQVLGQGPQFIFQYYEKEERGRGNFPDRFSARQFPNYSSELNVNALLLGDSALYLCASSSGSTQETQYFGPGTRLLVL.

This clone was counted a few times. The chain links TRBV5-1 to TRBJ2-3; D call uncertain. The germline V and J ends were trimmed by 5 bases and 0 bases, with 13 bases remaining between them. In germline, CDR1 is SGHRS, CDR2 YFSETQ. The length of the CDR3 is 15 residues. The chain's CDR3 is CASRPNPGSTDTQYF. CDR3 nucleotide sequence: TGCGCCAGCAGGCCGAATCCAGGAAGCACAGATACGCAGTATTTT.

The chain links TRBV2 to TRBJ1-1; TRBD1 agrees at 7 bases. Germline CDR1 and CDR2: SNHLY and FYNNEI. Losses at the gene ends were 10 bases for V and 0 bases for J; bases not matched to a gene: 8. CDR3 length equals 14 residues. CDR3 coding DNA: TGTGCCACACCCAGGGGGGCATTGAACACTGAAGCTTTCTTT. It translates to CATPRGALNTEAFF.

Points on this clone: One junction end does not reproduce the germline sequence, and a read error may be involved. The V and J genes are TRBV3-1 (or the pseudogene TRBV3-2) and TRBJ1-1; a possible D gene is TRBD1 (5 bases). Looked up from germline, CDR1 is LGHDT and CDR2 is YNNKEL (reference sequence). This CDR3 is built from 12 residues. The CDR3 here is CASSQTGQGLIF. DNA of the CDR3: TGTGCCAGCAGCCAAACAGGTCAGGGTTTAATCTTT.

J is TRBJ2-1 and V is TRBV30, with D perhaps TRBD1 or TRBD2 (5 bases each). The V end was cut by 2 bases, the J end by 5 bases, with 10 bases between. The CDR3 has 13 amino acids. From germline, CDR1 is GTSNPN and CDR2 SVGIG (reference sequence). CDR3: CAWSRDLDNEQFF. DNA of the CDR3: TGTGCCTGGAGTCGGGACCTGGACAATGAGCAGTTCTTC.

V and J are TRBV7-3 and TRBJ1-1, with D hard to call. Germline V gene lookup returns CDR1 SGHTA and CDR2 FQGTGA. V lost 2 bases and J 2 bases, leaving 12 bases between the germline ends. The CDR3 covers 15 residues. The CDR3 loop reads CASSLYAGTNTEAFF. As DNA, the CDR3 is TGTGCCAGCAGCTTATATGCAGGAACCAACACTGAAGCTTTCTTT.